The present T cell receptor beta chain was sequenced within a study of T-cell memory formation after mild COVID-19. TCRdb reprocessed the 5' RACE reads with MiXCR, giving one entry per CDR3 protein. The table includes roughly 250,000 distinct CDR3 sequences, roughly 17% detected once. Trimming removed 0 bases at V and 7 bases at J, with 14 bases between. From germline, CDR1 is SGHRS and CDR2 YFSETQ. The CDR3 covers 15 residues. J is TRBJ1-5 and V is TRBV5-1; D not resolved. Sequencing was done on a sample of PBMCs or a T cell subset sorted from them (not recorded which). The clonotype was recovered from a man younger than 35 who had mild COVID-19 (a few samples of this study predate the infection). Cell type and time point are not known. The CDR3 sequence is CASSLGHPNKQPQHF. Written as DNA, the CDR3 is TGCGCCAGCAGCTTGGGACATCCCAACAAGCAGCCCCAGCATTTT.